The rows below give T cell receptor beta chains drawn from one sample of a study of tumor-infiltrating lymphocytes in localized non-small cell lung cancer. Libraries were prepared by immunoSEQ multiplex PCR; TCRdb keeps only in-frame clonotypes and omits some of them. The table includes over 15,000 clones, roughly 71% detected once. What was sequenced was lung tumor tissue. These receptors were taken from a human donor with non-small cell lung cancer. Each CDR3 is given without its conserved first and last residue. The D gene is left open where the match is weak.

V gene	D gene	J gene	CDR3 protein
TRBV6-5	TRBD1	TRBJ1-2	ASIDGQGSSYGYT
TRBV6-5	.	TRBJ1-5	ASSYSLGTQPQH
TRBV6-5	.	TRBJ1-2	ASTIGGGSYGYT
TRBV6-1	TRBD2	TRBJ2-1	ASSELREPYNEQF
TRBV6-5	.	TRBJ1-5	ASSYSLGTQPQH
TRBV5-1	TRBD2	TRBJ2-2	ASSSGLVGGELF
TRBV2	.	TRBJ2-1	ASIPRDSHNEQF
TRBV10-3	TRBD1	TRBJ2-5	AISAQTGTWETQY
TRBV7-8	.	TRBJ2-3	ASSNWDSRLGTDTQY
TRBV9	.	TRBJ1-3	ASSAGDLSGNTIY
TRBV7-3	.	TRBJ1-5	ASSLKRNSNQPQH
TRBV29-1	.	TRBJ2-3	SVDHGLPDTQY
TRBV29-1	.	TRBJ1-2	SVVRSDNYGYT
TRBV6-6	.	TRBJ1-5	ASSPGQYSNQPQH
TRBV14	.	TRBJ1-3	ASSPRYFGNTIY
TRBV30	.	TRBJ2-1	AWSVHIFSYNEQF
TRBV29-1	.	TRBJ1-5	SATLRDPNQPQH
TRBV28	.	TRBJ2-7	ASSQFSYEQY
TRBV7-8	TRBD1	TRBJ2-4	ASSSRQGSDIQY
TRBV5-5	TRBD2	TRBJ2-5	ASSLVLAEETQY
TRBV4-2	.	TRBJ2-2	ASSQDPGSGELF
TRBV5-1	.	TRBJ2-7	ASRYGVSLPSYEQY
TRBV4-3	.	TRBJ2-2	ASSQDWRDMNTGELF
TRBV13	.	TRBJ2-7	ASRQRGGAMKDEQY
TRBV10-3	TRBD1	TRBJ2-5	AIKGTGGETQY
TRBV5-6	TRBD2	TRBJ2-5	ASSPWGGESKTQY
TRBV7-9	.	TRBJ2-6	ASSFARGSGANVLT
TRBV30	TRBD1	TRBJ2-7	AWTTGTGIPYEQY
TRBV10-3	.	TRBJ2-2	ALRPGTGELF
TRBV2	.	TRBJ1-5	ASSDKKGNQPQH
TRBV29-1	TRBD1	TRBJ2-1	SVGHRGSYNEQF
TRBV14	.	TRBJ2-3	ASSHDGGTDTQY
TRBV7-8	.	TRBJ2-1	ASSLASFDEQF
TRBV7-9	.	TRBJ2-1	ASSLRASGDNEQF
TRBV18	TRBD2	TRBJ2-3	ASSPQSSGRPDTQY
TRBV19	.	TRBJ2-2	ASSILERTYTGELF
TRBV15	TRBD1	TRBJ2-4	ATSRGRTGVFNIQY
TRBV11-1	.	TRBJ2-1	ASSLSGLSYNEQF
TRBV28	.	TRBJ2-1	ASSPKPGDEQF
TRBV5-4	TRBD2	TRBJ2-1	ASSFMGLANYNEQF
TRBV6-6	.	TRBJ2-1	ASNSGSEQF
TRBV10-2	.	TRBJ1-3	ASGLGYSGNTIY
TRBV11-2	.	TRBJ2-6	ASSLWDSGANVLT
TRBV30	TRBD1	TRBJ1-1	AWRKTGNLIAEAF
TRBV5-4	TRBD2	TRBJ2-1	ASSLKASGRYNEQF
TRBV29-1	TRBD2	TRBJ2-5	SVRGGGRETQY
TRBV2	.	TRBJ2-1	ASSPIPGNEQF
TRBV7-6	TRBD1	TRBJ2-1	ASSPGDRVVGEQF
TRBV7-9	TRBD2	TRBJ2-2	ASSLAGEITGELF